Listed below are T cell receptor beta chains from one sample, sequenced in a study of shared clonotypes between healthy human individuals. TCRdb keeps only in-frame clones here, not all; method: immunoSEQ multiplex PCR. Here the sample spans a few million clones, approximately 93% being singletons. The sample was naive CD4+ T cells from PBMCs. The receptors come from a young man in good health. Some clones in this sample may be carry-over from other donors' samples. CDR3s include the opening cysteine and the closing phenylalanine or tryptophan. Each record gives: clone size, V gene, D gene, J gene, CDR3 DNA, CDR3 protein. The D gene is left open where the match is weak. Clone size is given for some rows only: seen once, a few or many times, or a class if the clone is expanded.

clone size: -
V gene: TRBV19
D gene: -
J gene: TRBJ2-7
CDR3 DNA: TGTGCCGCCCGGTACTACGAGCAGTACTTC
CDR3 protein: CAARYYEQYF

clone size: once
V gene: TRBV28
D gene: -
J gene: TRBJ2-1
CDR3 DNA: TGTGCCAGCACCCTACTAGGCGGCTACTCCTACAATGAGCAGTTCTTC
CDR3 protein: CASTLLGGYSYNEQFF

clone size: -
V gene: TRBV29-1
D gene: TRBD2
J gene: TRBJ2-7
CDR3 DNA: TGCAGCGTTGAAGCCAGCGGGAGCCCCGAGCAGTACTTC
CDR3 protein: CSVEASGSPEQYF

clone size: few
V gene: TRBV27
D gene: TRBD1
J gene: TRBJ1-1
CDR3 DNA: TGTGCCAGCAGTTTGACAGGGGACACTGAAGCTTTCTTT
CDR3 protein: CASSLTGDTEAFF

clone size: -
V gene: TRBV28
D gene: -
J gene: TRBJ1-2
CDR3 DNA: TGTGCCAGCGCGTACGAAATAACCTCCTATGGCTACACCTTC
CDR3 protein: CASAYEITSYGYTF

clone size: -
V gene: TRBV6-7
D gene: -
J gene: TRBJ2-7
CDR3 DNA: TGTGCCAGCAGTTACGGGGATAGGGACGAGCAGTACTTC
CDR3 protein: CASSYGDRDEQYF

clone size: -
V gene: TRBV29-1
D gene: -
J gene: TRBJ1-2
CDR3 DNA: TGCAGCGCCCCCGTGGGGGCGGCCTATGGCTACACCTTC
CDR3 protein: CSAPVGAAYGYTF

clone size: -
V gene: TRBV4-3
D gene: TRBD2
J gene: TRBJ2-7
CDR3 DNA: TGCGCCAGCAGCCCTTACCGTATTCAGTCTAGCGGGAGGGGCAACCCCTACGAGCAGTACTTC
CDR3 protein: CASSPYRIQSSGRGNPYEQYF

clone size: -
V gene: TRBV6-5
D gene: -
J gene: TRBJ2-4
CDR3 DNA: TGTGCCAGCAGTCCCCAAGTGGGGCTTGACATTCAGTACTTC
CDR3 protein: CASSPQVGLDIQYF

clone size: few
V gene: TRBV10-3
D gene: TRBD1
J gene: TRBJ1-1
CDR3 DNA: TGTGCCAGCTACAGGGGGCTGGTGGACACTGAAGCTTTCTTT
CDR3 protein: CASYRGLVDTEAFF

clone size: -
V gene: TRBV18
D gene: TRBD2
J gene: TRBJ2-3
CDR3 DNA: TGTGCCAGCTCACCTAGGGCTAGCGGGAGGGCCTCCGATACGCAGTATTTT
CDR3 protein: CASSPRASGRASDTQYF

clone size: -
V gene: TRBV5-4
D gene: -
J gene: TRBJ2-5
CDR3 DNA: TGTGCCAGCGGGGGACGCCAAGAGACCCAGTACTTC
CDR3 protein: CASGGRQETQYF

clone size: -
V gene: TRBV5-8
D gene: -
J gene: TRBJ2-3
CDR3 DNA: TGTGCCAGCAGCTTGGTAACGGGTAGGACAGATACGCAGTATTTT
CDR3 protein: CASSLVTGRTDTQYF

clone size: -
V gene: TRBV28
D gene: -
J gene: TRBJ2-3
CDR3 DNA: TGTGCCAGCAGCCGGGGGGCAGGGACCACAGATACGCAGTATTTT
CDR3 protein: CASSRGAGTTDTQYF

clone size: -
V gene: TRBV7-2
D gene: -
J gene: TRBJ2-5
CDR3 DNA: TGTGCCAGCAGCTTAGTCCCCGGCCAAGAGACCCAGTACTTC
CDR3 protein: CASSLVPGQETQYF

clone size: once
V gene: TRBV4-3
D gene: TRBD2
J gene: TRBJ2-3
CDR3 DNA: TGCGCCAGCAGCCAGGCCCCCGGGAGGTGGAGCACAGATACGCAGTATTTT
CDR3 protein: CASSQAPGRWSTDTQYF

clone size: -
V gene: TRBV7-7
D gene: TRBD2
J gene: TRBJ2-5
CDR3 DNA: TGTGCCAGCAGCTTTGGTGTTGGGACAGGCCTAGCGGGGGTTCCGGAGACCCAGTACTTC
CDR3 protein: CASSFGVGTGLAGVPETQYF

clone size: -
V gene: TRBV10-3
D gene: TRBD1
J gene: TRBJ2-3
CDR3 DNA: TGTGCCATCAGTGGGGGTGCGGGACAGGGGAGCGCAGATACGCAGTATTTT
CDR3 protein: CAISGGAGQGSADTQYF

clone size: -
V gene: TRBV6-6
D gene: -
J gene: TRBJ2-7
CDR3 DNA: TGTGCCAGCAGTTATGGGGGTCGCGAGGATGACGAGCAGTACTTC
CDR3 protein: CASSYGGREDDEQYF

clone size: -
V gene: TRBV28
D gene: -
J gene: TRBJ2-3
CDR3 DNA: TGTGCCAGCAGGTTGCCGCCCGTTGATACGCAGTATTTT
CDR3 protein: CASRLPPVDTQYF

clone size: -
V gene: TRBV4-1
D gene: -
J gene: TRBJ2-7
CDR3 DNA: TGCGCCAGCAGCCGCGAAGTAGGCATCCCCTTCGAGCAGTACTTC
CDR3 protein: CASSREVGIPFEQYF

clone size: -
V gene: TRBV11-3
D gene: TRBD2
J gene: TRBJ2-1
CDR3 DNA: TGTGCCAGCAGCTTAAAGATTGTCAGGGCTAGCGGGTTATCCTACAATGAGCAGTTCTTC
CDR3 protein: CASSLKIVRASGLSYNEQFF

clone size: -
V gene: TRBV29-1
D gene: -
J gene: TRBJ2-7
CDR3 DNA: -
CDR3 protein: CSVIPGLREGQYFGPGTRDRQYF

clone size: -
V gene: TRBV19
D gene: -
J gene: TRBJ1-2
CDR3 DNA: TGTGCCAGTAGTATAAGCAGTAGCACTAACTATGGCTACACCTTC
CDR3 protein: CASSISSSTNYGYTF

clone size: -
V gene: TRBV10-3
D gene: -
J gene: TRBJ2-7
CDR3 DNA: TGTGCCATCAGTGAGGTTTCCCCGGGTACCTACGAGCAGTACTTC
CDR3 protein: CAISEVSPGTYEQYF

clone size: -
V gene: TRBV28
D gene: TRBD1
J gene: TRBJ1-1
CDR3 DNA: TGTGCCAGCAGTTTATTTTGGGACAGGATGAACACTGAAGCTTTCTTT
CDR3 protein: CASSLFWDRMNTEAFF

clone size: -
V gene: TRBV27
D gene: -
J gene: TRBJ1-1
CDR3 DNA: TGTGCCAGCAGTCGCGGCCGGGACAAGAACACTGAAGCTTTCTTT
CDR3 protein: CASSRGRDKNTEAFF

clone size: -
V gene: TRBV5-6
D gene: -
J gene: TRBJ1-4
CDR3 DNA: TGTGCCAGCAGCTTGGCCTCCGGGACACGGAGTGAAAAACTGTTTTTT
CDR3 protein: CASSLASGTRSEKLFF

clone size: -
V gene: TRBV5-1
D gene: -
J gene: TRBJ2-1
CDR3 DNA: TGCGCCAGCAGCGCGGGACCTCTAAGCACCTACAATGAGCAGTTCTTC
CDR3 protein: CASSAGPLSTYNEQFF

clone size: -
V gene: TRBV28
D gene: TRBD1
J gene: TRBJ1-2
CDR3 DNA: TGTGCCAGCAGGGTCACAGGGGTGGACTATGGCTACACCTTC
CDR3 protein: CASRVTGVDYGYTF

clone size: -
V gene: TRBV6-5
D gene: -
J gene: TRBJ2-7
CDR3 DNA: TGTGCCAGCAGTTACTCCCGAGACAGGAACTCCTACGAGCAGTACTTC
CDR3 protein: CASSYSRDRNSYEQYF

clone size: -
V gene: TRBV2
D gene: -
J gene: TRBJ1-2
CDR3 DNA: TGTGCCAGCAGCGGGGACGCGCGGGACTATGGCTACACCTTC
CDR3 protein: CASSGDARDYGYTF

clone size: -
V gene: TRBV7-9
D gene: -
J gene: TRBJ2-1
CDR3 DNA: TGTGCCAGCAGCCCGGCTGGGGGGGGCACGAATGAGCAGTTCTTC
CDR3 protein: CASSPAGGGTNEQFF

clone size: -
V gene: TRBV9
D gene: -
J gene: TRBJ2-2
CDR3 DNA: TGTGCCAGCAGCAGAGAGGACCACCTCGGGGCCAACACCGGGGAGCTGTTTTTT
CDR3 protein: CASSREDHLGANTGELFF

clone size: -
V gene: TRBV25-1
D gene: -
J gene: TRBJ2-3
CDR3 DNA: TGTGCCAGCAGTGAGGGGCTATCAACAGATACGCAGTATTTT
CDR3 protein: CASSEGLSTDTQYF

clone size: -
V gene: TRBV5-1
D gene: TRBD1
J gene: TRBJ2-7
CDR3 DNA: TGCGCCAGCAGCCCCGGGACAGGGGGCTCCTACGAGCAGTACTTC
CDR3 protein: CASSPGTGGSYEQYF

clone size: -
V gene: TRBV7-2
D gene: TRBD2
J gene: TRBJ2-5
CDR3 DNA: TGTGCCAGCAGCTTAGCCGGGACTAGCGGGAGAAAGACCCAGTACTTC
CDR3 protein: CASSLAGTSGRKTQYF

clone size: -
V gene: TRBV15
D gene: -
J gene: TRBJ2-2
CDR3 DNA: TGTGCCACCAGCAGGACTAGGAGCACCGGGGAGCTGTTTTTT
CDR3 protein: CATSRTRSTGELFF

clone size: -
V gene: TRBV28
D gene: -
J gene: TRBJ2-5
CDR3 DNA: TGTGCCAGCAGACTCCCCGGGGGGCGGGCGACCCAGTACTTC
CDR3 protein: CASRLPGGRATQYF